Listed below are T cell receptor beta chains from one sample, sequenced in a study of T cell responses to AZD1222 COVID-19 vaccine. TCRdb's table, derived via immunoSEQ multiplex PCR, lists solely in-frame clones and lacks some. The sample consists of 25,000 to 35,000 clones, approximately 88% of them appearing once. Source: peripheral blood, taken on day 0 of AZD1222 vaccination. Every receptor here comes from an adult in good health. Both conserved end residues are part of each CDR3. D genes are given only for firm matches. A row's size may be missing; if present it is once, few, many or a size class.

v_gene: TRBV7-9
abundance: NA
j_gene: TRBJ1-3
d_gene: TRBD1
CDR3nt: TGTGCCAGCATCACCGGGACAGGCGGACGTGGGAACACCATATATTTT
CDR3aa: CASITGTGGRGNTIYF

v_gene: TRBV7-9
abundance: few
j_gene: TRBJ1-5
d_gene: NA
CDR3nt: TGTGCCAGCAGCTTAGCGTCGGCTAACGGTCAGCCCCAGCATTTT
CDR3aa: CASSLASANGQPQHF

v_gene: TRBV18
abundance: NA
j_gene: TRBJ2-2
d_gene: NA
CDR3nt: TGTGCCAGCGCCTCTAGATCGGACACCGGGGAGCTGTTTTTT
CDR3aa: CASASRSDTGELFF

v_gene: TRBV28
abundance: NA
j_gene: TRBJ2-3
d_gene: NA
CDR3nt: TGTGCCAGCAGTTCCCCTCCGAAACACACAGATACGCAGTATTTT
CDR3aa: CASSSPPKHTDTQYF

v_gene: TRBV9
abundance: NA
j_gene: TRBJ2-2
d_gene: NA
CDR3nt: TGTGCCAGCAGCGTAGGTGGCGCGAACACCGGGGAGCTGTTTTTT
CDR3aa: CASSVGGANTGELFF

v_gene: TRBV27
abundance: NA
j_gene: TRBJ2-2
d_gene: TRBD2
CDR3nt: TGTGCCAGCAGCGGGACTAGCGGGAACACCGGGGAGCTGTTTTTT
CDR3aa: CASSGTSGNTGELFF

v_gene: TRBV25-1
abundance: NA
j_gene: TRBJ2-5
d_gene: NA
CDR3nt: TGTGCCAGCAGTGATCGGACAGTACAAGAGACCCAGTACTTC
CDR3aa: CASSDRTVQETQYF

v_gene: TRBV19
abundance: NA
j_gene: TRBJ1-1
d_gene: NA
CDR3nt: TGTGCCAGTAGTACCCACAGCATGAACACTGAAGCTTTCTTT
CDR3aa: CASSTHSMNTEAFF

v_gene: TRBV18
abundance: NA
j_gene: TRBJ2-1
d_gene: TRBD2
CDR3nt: TGTGCCAGCTCACCCGGGACTAGCGGGGGCAATGAGCAGTTCTTC
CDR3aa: CASSPGTSGGNEQFF

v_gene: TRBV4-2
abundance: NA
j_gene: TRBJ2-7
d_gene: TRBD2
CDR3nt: TGTGCCAGCAGCCAAGGCCTAGCGGGAGTATTGGATCACGAGCAGTACTTC
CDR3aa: CASSQGLAGVLDHEQYF

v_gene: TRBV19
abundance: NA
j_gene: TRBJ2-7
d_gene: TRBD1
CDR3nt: TGTGCCAGTAGTGGGAGGACAGGGCGGAACTCCTACGAGCAGTACTTC
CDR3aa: CASSGRTGRNSYEQYF

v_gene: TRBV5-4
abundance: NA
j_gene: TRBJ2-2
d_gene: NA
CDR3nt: TGTGCCAGCAGCTTGACAGGGAGAGTATTAACCGGGGAGCTGTTTTTT
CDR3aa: CASSLTGRVLTGELFF

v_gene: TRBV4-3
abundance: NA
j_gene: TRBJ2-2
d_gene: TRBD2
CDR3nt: TGCGCCAGCAGGAAACTAGCGGGAGGGTCGAACACCGGGGAGCTGTTTTTT
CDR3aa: CASRKLAGGSNTGELFF

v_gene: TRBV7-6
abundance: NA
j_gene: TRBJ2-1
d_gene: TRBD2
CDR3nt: TGTGCCAGCAGGGGACTAGACCCCTCCTACAATGAGCAGTTCTTC
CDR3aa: CASRGLDPSYNEQFF

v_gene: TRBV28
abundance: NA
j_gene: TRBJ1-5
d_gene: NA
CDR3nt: TGTGCCAGCAGGCCACAGGGCACCAATCAGCCCCAGCATTTT
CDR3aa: CASRPQGTNQPQHF

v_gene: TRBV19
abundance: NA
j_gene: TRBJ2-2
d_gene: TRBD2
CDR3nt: TGTGCCAGTAGTAGGGGACTATCGGGGGAGCTGTTTTTT
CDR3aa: CASSRGLSGELFF

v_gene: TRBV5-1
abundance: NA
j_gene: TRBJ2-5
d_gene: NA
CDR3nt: TGCGCCAGCAGCTTCCCCGATAATGGGTCCCAGTACTTC
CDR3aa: CASSFPDNGSQYF

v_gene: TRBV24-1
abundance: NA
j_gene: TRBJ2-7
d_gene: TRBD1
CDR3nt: TGTGCCACCAGTGATCCGGGACAGGGCACCTACGAGCAGTACTTC
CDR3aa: CATSDPGQGTYEQYF

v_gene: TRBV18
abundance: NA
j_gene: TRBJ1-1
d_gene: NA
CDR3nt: TGTGCCAGCTCCAGAGACACGGACCAAGCTTTCTTT
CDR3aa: CASSRDTDQAFF

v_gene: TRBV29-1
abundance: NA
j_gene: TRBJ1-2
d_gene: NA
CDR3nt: TGCAGCGTTGGGGTGGGTGGCTACACCTTC
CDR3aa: CSVGVGGYTF

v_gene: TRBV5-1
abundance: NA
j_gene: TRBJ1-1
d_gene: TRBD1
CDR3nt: TGCGCCAGCAGCGCACAGACAGGGTTGAACACTGAAGCTTTCTTT
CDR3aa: CASSAQTGLNTEAFF

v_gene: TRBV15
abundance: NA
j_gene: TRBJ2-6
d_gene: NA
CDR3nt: TGTGCCACCAGCCGGGACATCGACTCTGGGGCCAACGTCCTGACTTTC
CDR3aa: CATSRDIDSGANVLTF

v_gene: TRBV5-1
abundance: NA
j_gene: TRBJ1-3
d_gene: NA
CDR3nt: TGCGCCAGCAGCTTGGATTACACCGAAGGAAACACCATATATTTT
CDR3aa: CASSLDYTEGNTIYF

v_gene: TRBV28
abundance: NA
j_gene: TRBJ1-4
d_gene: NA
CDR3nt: TGTGCCAGCAGAAGTGGTTCAGGAGGCGAAAAACTGTTTTTT
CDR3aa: CASRSGSGGEKLFF

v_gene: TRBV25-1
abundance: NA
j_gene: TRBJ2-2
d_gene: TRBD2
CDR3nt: TGTGCCAGCAGTGAATATCCTAGCGGGAGGGCGAACACCGGGGAGCTGTTTTTT
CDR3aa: CASSEYPSGRANTGELFF

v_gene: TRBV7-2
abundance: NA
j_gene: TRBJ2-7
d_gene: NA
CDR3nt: TGTGCCAGCAGCCCCGGGCAGGGCTACGAGCAGTACTTC
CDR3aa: CASSPGQGYEQYF

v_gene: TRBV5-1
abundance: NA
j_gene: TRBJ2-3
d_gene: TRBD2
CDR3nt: TGCGCCAGCAGCTTTGGACTAGCGATTACAGATACGCAGTATTTT
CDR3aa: CASSFGLAITDTQYF

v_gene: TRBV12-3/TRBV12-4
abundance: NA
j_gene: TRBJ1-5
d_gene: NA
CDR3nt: TGTGCCAGCAGAACTGGTAATCAGCCCCAGCATTTT
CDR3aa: CASRTGNQPQHF

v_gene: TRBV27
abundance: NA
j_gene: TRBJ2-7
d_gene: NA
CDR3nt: TGTGCCAGCAGACAGACAGGAACGCGGGAGCAGTACTTC
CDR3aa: CASRQTGTREQYF

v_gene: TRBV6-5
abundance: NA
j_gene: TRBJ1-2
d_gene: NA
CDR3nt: TGTGCCAGCAGTTACGAGAGAGAAGGTGGCTACACCTTC
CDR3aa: CASSYEREGGYTF

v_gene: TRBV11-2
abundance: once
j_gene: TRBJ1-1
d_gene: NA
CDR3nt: TGTGCCAGCAGCCTTAGGGCGTTGGGATGGGGCACTGAAGCTTTCTTT
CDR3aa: CASSLRALGWGTEAFF

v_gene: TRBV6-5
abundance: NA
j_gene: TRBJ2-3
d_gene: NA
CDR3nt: TGTGCCAGCAGAGCACGCTTGACCGGCCCGGATACGCAGTATTTT
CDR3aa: CASRARLTGPDTQYF

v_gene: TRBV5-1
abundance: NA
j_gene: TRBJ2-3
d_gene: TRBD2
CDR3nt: TGCGCCAGCAGCCCGGGGGGGGCAGATACGCAGTATTTT
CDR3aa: CASSPGGADTQYF

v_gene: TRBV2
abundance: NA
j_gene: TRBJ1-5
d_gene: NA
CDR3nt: TGTGCCAGCATGGGACATATTAATCAGCCCCAGCATTTT
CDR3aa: CASMGHINQPQHF

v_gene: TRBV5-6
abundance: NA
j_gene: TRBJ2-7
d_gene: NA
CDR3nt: TGTGCCAGCAGCTTGGGGTTTAGGGTAGCGGCCCACGAGCAGTACTTC
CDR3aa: CASSLGFRVAAHEQYF

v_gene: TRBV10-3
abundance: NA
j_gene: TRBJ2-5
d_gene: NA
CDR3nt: TGTGCCATCAGTGAGGGGTACGATCAAGAGACCCAGTACTTC
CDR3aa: CAISEGYDQETQYF

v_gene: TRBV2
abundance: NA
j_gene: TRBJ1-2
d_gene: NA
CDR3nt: TGTGCCAGCACCGAAAGGACAGCCTATGGCTACACCTTC
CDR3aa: CASTERTAYGYTF

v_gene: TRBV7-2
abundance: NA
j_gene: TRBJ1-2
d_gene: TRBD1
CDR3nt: TGTGCCAGCAGCCAGCCGGGACAGCCCTATGGCTACACCTTC
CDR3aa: CASSQPGQPYGYTF

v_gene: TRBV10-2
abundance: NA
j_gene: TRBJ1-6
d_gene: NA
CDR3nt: TGCGCCAGCACCGACAGGACTAATTCACCCCTCCACTTT
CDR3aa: CASTDRTNSPLHF

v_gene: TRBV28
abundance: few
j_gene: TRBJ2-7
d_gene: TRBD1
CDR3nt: TGTGCCACCCTCGACCCGGGACAGGGTAAGGAGCAGTACTTC
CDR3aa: CATLDPGQGKEQYF

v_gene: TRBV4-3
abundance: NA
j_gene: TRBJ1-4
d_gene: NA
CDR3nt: TGCGCCAGCAGCCCGCGGGAACTTGGTAATGAAAAACTGTTTTTT
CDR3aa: CASSPRELGNEKLFF

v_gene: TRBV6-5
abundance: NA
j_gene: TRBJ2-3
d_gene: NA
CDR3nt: TGTGCCAGCAGTTGGTATTCAGGGGTCACAGATACGCAGTATTTT
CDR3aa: CASSWYSGVTDTQYF

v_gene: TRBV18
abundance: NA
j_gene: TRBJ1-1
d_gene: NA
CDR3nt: TGTGCCAGCTCACCACAAACCGGGGCCGCGAACACTGAAGCTTTCTTT
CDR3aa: CASSPQTGAANTEAFF

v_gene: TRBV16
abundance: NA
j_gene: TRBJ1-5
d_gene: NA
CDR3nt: TGTGCCAGCAGCCAAGGTATAGGGAGTTTCCAGCCCCAGCATTTT
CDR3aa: CASSQGIGSFQPQHF

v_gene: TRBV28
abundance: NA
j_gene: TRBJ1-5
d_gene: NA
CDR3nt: TGTGCCAGCAGTCCCCTGCTCGGGGAGAGCCAGCCCCAGCATTTT
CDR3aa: CASSPLLGESQPQHF

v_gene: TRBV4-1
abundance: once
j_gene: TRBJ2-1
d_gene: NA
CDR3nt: TGCGCCAGCAGCCAAGCTTGGCGGGACGATGAGCAGTTCTTC
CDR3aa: CASSQAWRDDEQFF

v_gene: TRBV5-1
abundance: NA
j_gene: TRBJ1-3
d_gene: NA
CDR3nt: TGCGCCAGCAGCTTGGTAAACCCCTCTGGAAACACCATATATTTT
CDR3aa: CASSLVNPSGNTIYF

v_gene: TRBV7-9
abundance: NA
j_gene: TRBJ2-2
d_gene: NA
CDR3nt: TGTGCCAGCAGCTCAACAAAATTGACTAGTAACACCGGGGAGCTGTTTTTT
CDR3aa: CASSSTKLTSNTGELFF

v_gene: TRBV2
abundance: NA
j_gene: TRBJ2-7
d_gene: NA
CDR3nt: TGTGCCAGCAGTGGGCAGGGGCCCTCTTTTTACGAGCAGTACTTC
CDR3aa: CASSGQGPSFYEQYF

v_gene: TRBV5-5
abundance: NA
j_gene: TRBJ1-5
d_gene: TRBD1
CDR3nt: TGTGCCAGCAGCTTGGTTTGGGACAGCAGCAATCAGCCCCAGCATTTT
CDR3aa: CASSLVWDSSNQPQHF

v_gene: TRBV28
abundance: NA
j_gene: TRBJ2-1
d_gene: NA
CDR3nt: TGTGCCAGCAGTTTTGACTTAATAGCCGGGAGCTCCTACAATGAGCAGTTCTTC
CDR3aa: CASSFDLIAGSSYNEQFF

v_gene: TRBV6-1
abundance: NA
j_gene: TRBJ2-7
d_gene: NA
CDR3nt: TGTGCCAGCAGTGAAGAAGGACTCGGGGCAAGACGCTACGAGCAGTACTTC
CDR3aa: CASSEEGLGARRYEQYF

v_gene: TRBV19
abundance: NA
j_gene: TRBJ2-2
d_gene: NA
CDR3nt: TGTGCCAGTAGTATTGTAGGGTTGAACACCGGGGAGCTGTTTTTT
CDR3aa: CASSIVGLNTGELFF

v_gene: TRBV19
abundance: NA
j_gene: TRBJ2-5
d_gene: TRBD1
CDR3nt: TGTGCCAGTAGGGGACAGGGTGTTATCCAGACCCAGTACTTC
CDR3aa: CASRGQGVIQTQYF

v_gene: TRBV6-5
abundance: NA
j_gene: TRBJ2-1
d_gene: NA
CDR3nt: TGTGCCAGCAGTTCGGGGATGGCACCCTACAATGAGCAGTTCTTC
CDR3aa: CASSSGMAPYNEQFF

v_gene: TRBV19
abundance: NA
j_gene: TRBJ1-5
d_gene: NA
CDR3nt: TGTGCCAGTAGTATAGCCGGAGGGCAGAACCAGCCCCAGCATTTT
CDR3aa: CASSIAGGQNQPQHF

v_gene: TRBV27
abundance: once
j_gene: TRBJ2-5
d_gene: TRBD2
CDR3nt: TGTGCCAGCACCTCCCCCGCTAGCGGAGAGACCCAGTACTTC
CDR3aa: CASTSPASGETQYF

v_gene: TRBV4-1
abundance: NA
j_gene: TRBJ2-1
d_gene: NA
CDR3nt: TGCGCCAGCAGCCAATCTAGCGCGAGGGCCTCGGAGCAGTTCTTC
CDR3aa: CASSQSSARASEQFF